These T cell receptor beta chains were read from a single sample in a study of blood T cell repertoires in COVID-19. Profiled with immunoSEQ multiplex PCR; TCRdb holds only in-frame clones, not every one. The data hold roughly 220,000 clones, with roughly 85% observed a single time. Material: peripheral blood. These receptors were collected from a man aged 30 to 45 who had recovered from COVID-19. CDR3s leave out the opening cysteine and the closing phenylalanine or tryptophan. D genes are given only for firm matches.

v_gene,d_gene,j_gene,CDR3aa
TRBV30,-,TRBJ1-1,AWSVQEEAF
TRBV5-8,-,TRBJ1-4,ASSLYRLATNEKLF
TRBV4-1,TRBD2,TRBJ2-3,ASSPSSSGGPPFTAGDTQY
TRBV5-4,-,TRBJ1-3,ASSLRGNSGNTIY
TRBV18,TRBD1,TRBJ2-2,ASSPGTGQNTGELF
TRBV18,TRBD1,TRBJ1-2,ASSPNRGPGYGYT
TRBV19,TRBD1,TRBJ1-5,ASSFLRTGGNQPQH
TRBV3-1/TRBV3-2,TRBD1,TRBJ2-7,ASSLGTGRWGEQY
TRBV27,-,TRBJ2-7,ASSSNRRSYEQY
TRBV5-1,TRBD1,TRBJ2-7,ASSLPNKGTAPYEQY
TRBV11-2,TRBD1,TRBJ1-5,ASSLGQGLGRNQPQH
TRBV4-2,-,TRBJ1-6,ASSPRWGRSRLDYNSPLH
TRBV9,-,TRBJ1-6,ASTVGIAGGNSPLH
TRBV3-1/TRBV3-2,TRBD1,TRBJ2-3,ASSHSGTGVFTDTQY
TRBV21-1,-,TRBJ2-6,ASSKPPGSKPRGSGANVLT
TRBV5-1,-,TRBJ2-1,ASSLMYGRRDNEQF
TRBV30,TRBD1,TRBJ2-1,AWSVGDRGIGNEQF
TRBV25-1,TRBD1,TRBJ1-2,ASSEYPRTGEGYT
TRBV11-3,TRBD2,TRBJ2-3,ASSFGTSGLSTDTQY
TRBV29-1,TRBD1,TRBJ2-3,SVEEGDRADTQY
TRBV6-5,TRBD1,TRBJ1-1,ASSYSKGATEAF
TRBV10-2,TRBD2,TRBJ2-3,ASSGERGGDPQY
TRBV7-2,TRBD2,TRBJ2-7,ASSPLAGALSYEQY
TRBV20-1,TRBD2,TRBJ2-3,SASISGGGTDTQY
TRBV6-1,TRBD1,TRBJ2-6,ASSGRDRGSSGANVLT
TRBV30,-,TRBJ2-4,AWKGNNIQY
TRBV5-1,-,TRBJ1-1,ASSLVRGSEAF
TRBV4-3,-,TRBJ1-1,ASSQDSARDTEAF
TRBV6-5,TRBD2,TRBJ2-7,ASSWTSASYEQY
TRBV4-1,-,TRBJ2-1,ASSQGQGSYNEQF
TRBV7-6,-,TRBJ2-7,ASSSATFEQY
TRBV19,-,TRBJ1-2,ATPRTDYHDYGYT
TRBV6-1,-,TRBJ1-2,ASSEGYPANYGYT
TRBV25-1,TRBD2,TRBJ2-7,ASSDPEGLVYEQY
TRBV4-1,TRBD2,TRBJ2-3,ASSQAQGRDTDTQY
TRBV5-1,-,TRBJ2-2,ASSLLPGAPTGELF
TRBV2,TRBD2,TRBJ2-7,ATRAGEGAEQY
TRBV18,TRBD1,TRBJ1-4,ASSSTPGTGVIRNEKLF
TRBV12-3/TRBV12-4,-,TRBJ1-3,ASSLVRDTIY
TRBV10-3,-,TRBJ2-5,AISEGETGSLEETQY
TRBV2,TRBD1,TRBJ1-2,ASMETGLYGYT
TRBV2,TRBD2,TRBJ2-3,ASSWRLAGEWGTDTQY